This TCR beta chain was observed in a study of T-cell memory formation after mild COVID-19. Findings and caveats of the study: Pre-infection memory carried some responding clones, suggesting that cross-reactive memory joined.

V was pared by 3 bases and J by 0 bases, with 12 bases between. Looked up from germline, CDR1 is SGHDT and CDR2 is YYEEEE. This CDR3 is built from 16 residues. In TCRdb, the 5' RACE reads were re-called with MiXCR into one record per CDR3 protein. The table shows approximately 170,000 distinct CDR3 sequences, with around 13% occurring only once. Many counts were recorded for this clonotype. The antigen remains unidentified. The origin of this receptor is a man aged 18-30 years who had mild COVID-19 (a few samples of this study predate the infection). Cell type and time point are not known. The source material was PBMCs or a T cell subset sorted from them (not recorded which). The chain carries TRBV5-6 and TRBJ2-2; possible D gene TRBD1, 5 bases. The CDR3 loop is CASSSYRLANTGELFF. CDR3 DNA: TGTGCCAGCAGCTCCTACAGGCTCGCGAACACCGGGGAGCTGTTTTTT.